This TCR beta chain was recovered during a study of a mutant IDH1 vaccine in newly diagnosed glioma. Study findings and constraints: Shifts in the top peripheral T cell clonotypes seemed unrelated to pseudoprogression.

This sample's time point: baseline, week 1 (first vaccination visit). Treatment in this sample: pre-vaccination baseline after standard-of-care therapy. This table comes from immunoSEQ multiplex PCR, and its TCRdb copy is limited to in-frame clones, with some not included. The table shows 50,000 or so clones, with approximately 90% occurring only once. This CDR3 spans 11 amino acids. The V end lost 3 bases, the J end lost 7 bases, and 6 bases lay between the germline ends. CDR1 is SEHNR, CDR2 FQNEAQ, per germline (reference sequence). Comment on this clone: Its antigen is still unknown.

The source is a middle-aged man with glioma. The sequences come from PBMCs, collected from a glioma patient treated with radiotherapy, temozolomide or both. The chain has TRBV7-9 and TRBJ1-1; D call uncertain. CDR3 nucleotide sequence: TGTGCCAGCAGCTTCGGAGATGAAGCTTTCTTT. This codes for CASSFGDEAFF.